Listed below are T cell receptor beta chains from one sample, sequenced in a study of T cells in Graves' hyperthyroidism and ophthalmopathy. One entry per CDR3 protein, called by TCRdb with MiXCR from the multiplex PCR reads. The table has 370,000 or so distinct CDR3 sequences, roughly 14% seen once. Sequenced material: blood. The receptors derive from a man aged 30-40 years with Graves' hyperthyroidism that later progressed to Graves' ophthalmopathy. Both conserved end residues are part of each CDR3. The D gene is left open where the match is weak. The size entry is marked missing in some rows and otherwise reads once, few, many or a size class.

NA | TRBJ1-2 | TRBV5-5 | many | TGTGCCAGCAGCTCGGGGACAAGAGGAGGCTACACCTTC | CASSSGTRGGYTF
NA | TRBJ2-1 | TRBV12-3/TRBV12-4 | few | TGTGCCAGCAGCCTGCCCGGGGGCCCATTTTACAATGAGCAGTTCTTC | CASSLPGGPFYNEQFF
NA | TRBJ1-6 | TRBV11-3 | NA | TGTGCCAGCAGCTTAGAAGGTGCAGGAGCTACACCCCTCCACTTT | CASSLEGAGATPLHF
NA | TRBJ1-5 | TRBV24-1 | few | TGTGCCACCAGCCCAGGGGCGGGGAATCAGCCCCAGCATTTT | CATSPGAGNQPQHF
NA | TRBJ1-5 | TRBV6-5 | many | TGTGCCAGCAGTTACTCGGGGCAGGGTGATCAGCCCCAGCATTTT | CASSYSGQGDQPQHF
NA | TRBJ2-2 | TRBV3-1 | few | TGTGCCAGCAGCCGTTCTGTCACCGGGGAGCTGTTTTTT | CASSRSVTGELFF
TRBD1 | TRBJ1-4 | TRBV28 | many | TGTGCCAGCAGGCAGACAGGGGGCCATGAAAAACTGTTTTTT | CASRQTGGHEKLFF
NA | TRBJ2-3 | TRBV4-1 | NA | TGCGCCAGCAGCAAATTAGCGGCCACAGATACGCAGTATTTT | CASSKLAATDTQYF
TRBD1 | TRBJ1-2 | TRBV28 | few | TGTGCCAGCAGTTCATCAGGGGGACCTGATGGCTACACCTTC | CASSSSGGPDGYTF
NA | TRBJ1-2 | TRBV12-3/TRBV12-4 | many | TGTGCCAGCATTACTGGACAGAACTATGGCTACACCTTC | CASITGQNYGYTF
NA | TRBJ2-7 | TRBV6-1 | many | TGTGCCAGCGGCCCCGACAGGTCCTCCTACGAGCAGTACTTC | CASGPDRSSYEQYF
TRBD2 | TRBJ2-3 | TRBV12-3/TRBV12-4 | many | TGTGCCAGCACCGCCATTAGCGGGGGCACAGATACGCAGTATTTT | CASTAISGGTDTQYF
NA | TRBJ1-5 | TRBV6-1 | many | TGTGCCAGCTTTATAGGGGCAGCCACCGATCAGCCCCAGCATTTT | CASFIGAATDQPQHF
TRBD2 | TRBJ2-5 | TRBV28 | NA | TGTGCCAGCAGTTTACCGGGGGGGGCAGGGGAGACCCAGTACTTC | CASSLPGGAGETQYF
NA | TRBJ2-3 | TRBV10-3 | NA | TGTGCCATCAGTGAGACGGTGAATACGCAGTATTTT | CAISETVNTQYF
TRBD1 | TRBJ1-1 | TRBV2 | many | TGTGCCAGCCGTCCGGGACAGGGCTCTTCAGCTTTCTTT | CASRPGQGSSAFF
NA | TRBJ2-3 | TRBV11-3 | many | TGTGCCAGCGGCAGGGATAGCACAGATACGCAGTATTTT | CASGRDSTDTQYF
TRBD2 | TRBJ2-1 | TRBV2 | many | TGTGCCAGCAGTGAAGAGACGGGGGGGCCTAATGAGCAGTTCTTC | CASSEETGGPNEQFF
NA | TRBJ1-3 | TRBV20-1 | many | TGCAGTGCTACCAGGGTAATCACCGGAAACACCATATATTTT | CSATRVITGNTIYF
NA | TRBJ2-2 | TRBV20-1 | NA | TGCAGTGTTAGGAGGGTCCCCAACACCGGGGAGCTGTTTTTT | CSVRRVPNTGELFF
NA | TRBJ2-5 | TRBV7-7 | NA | TGTGCCAGCAGCCCAAGAGGGCCAAAGACCCAGTACTTC | CASSPRGPKTQYF
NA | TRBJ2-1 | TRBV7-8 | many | TGTGCCAGCAGCCCCCCGGACACCTACAATGAGCAGTTCTTC | CASSPPDTYNEQFF
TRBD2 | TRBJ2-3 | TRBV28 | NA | TGTGCCAGCAGTTTAACTAGATACCGGACTAGCGGGGGGCCGACAGATACGCAGTATTTT | CASSLTRYRTSGGPTDTQYF
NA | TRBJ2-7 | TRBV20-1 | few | TGCAGTGCCGCGGGGACAACCTACGAGCAGTACTTC | CSAAGTTYEQYF
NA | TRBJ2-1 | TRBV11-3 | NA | TGTGCCAGCAGCCCCCCTGGGGGCAACTACAATGAGCAGTTCTTC | CASSPPGGNYNEQFF
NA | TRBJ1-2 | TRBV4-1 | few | TGCGCCAGCAGCCAAGATTTGGACACTGCGAACTATGGCTACACCTTC | CASSQDLDTANYGYTF
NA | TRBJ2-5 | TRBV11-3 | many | TGTGCCAGCAGACGGCCCCGCCGACAAGAGACCCAGTACTTC | CASRRPRRQETQYF